This T cell receptor (beta chain) comes out of a study of T cell changes during pregnancy in multiple sclerosis. The germline V and J ends were trimmed by 7 bases and 0 bases, with 27 bases remaining between them. CDR1 is LNHNV and CDR2 is YYDKDF in the germline V gene (reference sequence). The CDR3 totals 19 residues. Sequenced by immunoSEQ multiplex PCR; TCRdb stores in-frame clones only, minus some. The table shows 100,000 or so clones, with 80% to 95% occurring only once. The receptor was isolated from a female donor with multiple sclerosis, enrolled in a pregnancy study. The chain couples TRBV15 to TRBJ2-5; D perhaps matches TRBD2 (6 bases). The specimen comprised peripheral blood, sampled after pregnancy. The CDR3, as DNA: TGTGCCACCAAAACTCTCCAGGGTACAGCTCGGGGGTACCAAGAGACCCAGTACTTC. Encoded protein: CATKTLQGTARGYQETQYF.